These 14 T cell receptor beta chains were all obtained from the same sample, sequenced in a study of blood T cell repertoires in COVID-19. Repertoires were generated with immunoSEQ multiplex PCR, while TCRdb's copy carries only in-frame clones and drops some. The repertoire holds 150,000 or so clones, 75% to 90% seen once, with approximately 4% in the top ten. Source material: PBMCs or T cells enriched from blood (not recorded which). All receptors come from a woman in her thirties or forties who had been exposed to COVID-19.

The CDR3 loop is CSVGTATYEQYF. CDR3 DNA: TGCAGCGTAGGAACAGCCACCTACGAGCAGTACTTC. The chain couples TRBV29-1 to TRBJ2-7; D unclear. The germline V gene has CDR1 SQVTM and CDR2 ANQGSEA. The ends were cut back, 6 bases at V and 2 bases at J, with 11 bases in the middle. CDR3 length: 12 residues.

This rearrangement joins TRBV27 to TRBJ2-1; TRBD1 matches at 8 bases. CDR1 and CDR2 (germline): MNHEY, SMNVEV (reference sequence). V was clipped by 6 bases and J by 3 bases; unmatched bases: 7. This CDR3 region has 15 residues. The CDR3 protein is CASSETGAIYNEQFF. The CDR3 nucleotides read TGTGCCAGCAGCGAGACAGGGGCCATCTACAATGAGCAGTTCTTC.

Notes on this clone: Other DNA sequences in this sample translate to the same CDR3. CDR3 DNA sequence: TGTGCCAGCAGACCCGGACAGGGGCCCTCCGGGGAGCTGTTTTTT. Protein sequence: CASRPGQGPSGELFF. The gene calls are TRBV6-5 and TRBJ2-2; TRBD1 agrees at 9 bases. With V trimmed by 6 bases and J by 6 bases, 8 bases remained unmatched. Germline V CDR1 and CDR2: MNHEY, SVGAGI. The CDR3 consists of 15 residues.

The CDR3 nucleotides read TGTGCCAGCAGCCAAGTTAGCGGGGGGACAGAGACCCAGTACTTC. Translation gives CASSQVSGGTETQYF. The V gene is TRBV4-2, the J gene TRBJ2-5; 10 bases fit TRBD2. The CDR3 runs to 15 residues. The ends lost 1 base at V and 4 bases at J; junction bases unmatched: 3. In germline, CDR1 is LGHNA, CDR2 YNFKEQ.

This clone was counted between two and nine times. The CDR3 DNA reads as TGTGCCAGCAGTGAAGCGCTTCGAGATGGCTACACCTTC. It translates to CASSEALRDGYTF. The V and J genes are TRBV2 and TRBJ1-2; D is ambiguous. The V and J ends lost 0 bases and 6 bases respectively, with 8 bases between them. This CDR3 comprises 13 residues. In germline, CDR1 is SNHLY, CDR2 FYNNEI. Full variable domain (outside the CDR3, taken from reference TRBV2 and TRBJ1-2): EPEVTQTPSHQVTQMGQEVILRCVPISNHLYFYWYRQILGQKVEFLVSFYNNEISEKSEIFDDQFSVERPDGSNFTLKIRSTKLEDSAMYFCASSEALRDGYTFGSGTRLTVV.

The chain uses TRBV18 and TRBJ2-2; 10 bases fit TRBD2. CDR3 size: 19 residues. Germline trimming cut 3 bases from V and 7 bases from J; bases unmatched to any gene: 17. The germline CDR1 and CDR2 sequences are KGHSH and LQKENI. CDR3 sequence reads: CASSPRSGTSDRRVGELFF. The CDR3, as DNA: TGTGCCAGCTCACCGAGATCCGGGACTAGCGATCGACGGGTCGGGGAGCTGTTTTTT.

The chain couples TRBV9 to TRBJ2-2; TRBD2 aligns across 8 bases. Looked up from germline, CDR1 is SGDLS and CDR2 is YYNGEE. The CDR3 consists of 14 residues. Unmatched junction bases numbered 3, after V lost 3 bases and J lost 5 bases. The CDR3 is CASSDQRGTGELFF. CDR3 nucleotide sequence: TGTGCCAGCAGCGACCAGCGGGGGACCGGGGAGCTGTTTTTT.

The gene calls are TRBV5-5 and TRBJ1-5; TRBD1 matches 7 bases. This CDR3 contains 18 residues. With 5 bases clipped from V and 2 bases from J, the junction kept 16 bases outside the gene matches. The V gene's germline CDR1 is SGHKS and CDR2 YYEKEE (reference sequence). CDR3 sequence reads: CASSFRTGLIGGNQPQHF. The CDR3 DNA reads TGTGCCAGCAGTTTCCGGACAGGACTTATCGGGGGCAATCAGCCCCAGCATTTT.

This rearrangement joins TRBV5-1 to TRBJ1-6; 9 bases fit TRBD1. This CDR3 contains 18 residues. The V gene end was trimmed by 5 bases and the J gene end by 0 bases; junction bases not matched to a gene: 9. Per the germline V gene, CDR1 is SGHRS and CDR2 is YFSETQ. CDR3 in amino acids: CASRTWTGANSYNSPLHF. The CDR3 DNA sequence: TGCGCCAGCAGGACCTGGACAGGGGCCAACTCCTATAATTCACCCCTCCACTTT. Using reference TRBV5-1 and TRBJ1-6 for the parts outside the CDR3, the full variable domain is KAGVTQTPRYLIKTRGQQVTLSCSPISGHRSVSWYQQTPGQGLQFLFEYFSETQRNKGNFPGRFSGRQFSNSRSEMNVSTLELGDSALYLCASRTWTGANSYNSPLHFGNGTRLTVT.

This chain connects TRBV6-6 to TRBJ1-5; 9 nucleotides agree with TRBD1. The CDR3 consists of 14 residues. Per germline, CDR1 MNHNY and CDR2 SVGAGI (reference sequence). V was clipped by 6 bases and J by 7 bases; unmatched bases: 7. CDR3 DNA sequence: TGTGCCAGCAGAAACACAGGGGGCGAACAGCCCCAGCATTTT. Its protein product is CASRNTGGEQPQHF.

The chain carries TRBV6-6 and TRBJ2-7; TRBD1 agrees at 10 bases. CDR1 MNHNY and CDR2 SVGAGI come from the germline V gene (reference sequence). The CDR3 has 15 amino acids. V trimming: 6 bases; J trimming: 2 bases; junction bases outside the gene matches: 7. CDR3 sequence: CASRLGTGVTYEQYF. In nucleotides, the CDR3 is TGTGCCAGCAGACTCGGGACAGGGGTGACCTACGAGCAGTACTTC.

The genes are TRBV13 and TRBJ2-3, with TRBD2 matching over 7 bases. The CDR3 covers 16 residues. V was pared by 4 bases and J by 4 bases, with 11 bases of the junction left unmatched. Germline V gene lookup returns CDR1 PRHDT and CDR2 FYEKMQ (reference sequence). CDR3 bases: TGTGCCAGCAGCTCAGGGACTACCCGGGGATCAGATACGCAGTATTTT. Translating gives CASSSGTTRGSDTQYF.

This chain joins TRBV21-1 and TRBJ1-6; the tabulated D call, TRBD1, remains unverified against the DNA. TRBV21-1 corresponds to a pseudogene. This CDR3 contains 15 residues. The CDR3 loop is CASSKHRTVPTPLHF. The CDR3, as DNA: TGTGCCAGCAGCAAACACAGGACAGTCCCTACTCCCCTCCACTTT.

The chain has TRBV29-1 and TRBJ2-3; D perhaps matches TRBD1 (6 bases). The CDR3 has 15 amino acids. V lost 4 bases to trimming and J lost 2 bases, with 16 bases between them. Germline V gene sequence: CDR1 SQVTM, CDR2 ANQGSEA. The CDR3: CSVAQTGSLTDTQYF. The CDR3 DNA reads TGCAGCGTTGCCCAGACAGGCTCCCTCACAGATACGCAGTATTTT.